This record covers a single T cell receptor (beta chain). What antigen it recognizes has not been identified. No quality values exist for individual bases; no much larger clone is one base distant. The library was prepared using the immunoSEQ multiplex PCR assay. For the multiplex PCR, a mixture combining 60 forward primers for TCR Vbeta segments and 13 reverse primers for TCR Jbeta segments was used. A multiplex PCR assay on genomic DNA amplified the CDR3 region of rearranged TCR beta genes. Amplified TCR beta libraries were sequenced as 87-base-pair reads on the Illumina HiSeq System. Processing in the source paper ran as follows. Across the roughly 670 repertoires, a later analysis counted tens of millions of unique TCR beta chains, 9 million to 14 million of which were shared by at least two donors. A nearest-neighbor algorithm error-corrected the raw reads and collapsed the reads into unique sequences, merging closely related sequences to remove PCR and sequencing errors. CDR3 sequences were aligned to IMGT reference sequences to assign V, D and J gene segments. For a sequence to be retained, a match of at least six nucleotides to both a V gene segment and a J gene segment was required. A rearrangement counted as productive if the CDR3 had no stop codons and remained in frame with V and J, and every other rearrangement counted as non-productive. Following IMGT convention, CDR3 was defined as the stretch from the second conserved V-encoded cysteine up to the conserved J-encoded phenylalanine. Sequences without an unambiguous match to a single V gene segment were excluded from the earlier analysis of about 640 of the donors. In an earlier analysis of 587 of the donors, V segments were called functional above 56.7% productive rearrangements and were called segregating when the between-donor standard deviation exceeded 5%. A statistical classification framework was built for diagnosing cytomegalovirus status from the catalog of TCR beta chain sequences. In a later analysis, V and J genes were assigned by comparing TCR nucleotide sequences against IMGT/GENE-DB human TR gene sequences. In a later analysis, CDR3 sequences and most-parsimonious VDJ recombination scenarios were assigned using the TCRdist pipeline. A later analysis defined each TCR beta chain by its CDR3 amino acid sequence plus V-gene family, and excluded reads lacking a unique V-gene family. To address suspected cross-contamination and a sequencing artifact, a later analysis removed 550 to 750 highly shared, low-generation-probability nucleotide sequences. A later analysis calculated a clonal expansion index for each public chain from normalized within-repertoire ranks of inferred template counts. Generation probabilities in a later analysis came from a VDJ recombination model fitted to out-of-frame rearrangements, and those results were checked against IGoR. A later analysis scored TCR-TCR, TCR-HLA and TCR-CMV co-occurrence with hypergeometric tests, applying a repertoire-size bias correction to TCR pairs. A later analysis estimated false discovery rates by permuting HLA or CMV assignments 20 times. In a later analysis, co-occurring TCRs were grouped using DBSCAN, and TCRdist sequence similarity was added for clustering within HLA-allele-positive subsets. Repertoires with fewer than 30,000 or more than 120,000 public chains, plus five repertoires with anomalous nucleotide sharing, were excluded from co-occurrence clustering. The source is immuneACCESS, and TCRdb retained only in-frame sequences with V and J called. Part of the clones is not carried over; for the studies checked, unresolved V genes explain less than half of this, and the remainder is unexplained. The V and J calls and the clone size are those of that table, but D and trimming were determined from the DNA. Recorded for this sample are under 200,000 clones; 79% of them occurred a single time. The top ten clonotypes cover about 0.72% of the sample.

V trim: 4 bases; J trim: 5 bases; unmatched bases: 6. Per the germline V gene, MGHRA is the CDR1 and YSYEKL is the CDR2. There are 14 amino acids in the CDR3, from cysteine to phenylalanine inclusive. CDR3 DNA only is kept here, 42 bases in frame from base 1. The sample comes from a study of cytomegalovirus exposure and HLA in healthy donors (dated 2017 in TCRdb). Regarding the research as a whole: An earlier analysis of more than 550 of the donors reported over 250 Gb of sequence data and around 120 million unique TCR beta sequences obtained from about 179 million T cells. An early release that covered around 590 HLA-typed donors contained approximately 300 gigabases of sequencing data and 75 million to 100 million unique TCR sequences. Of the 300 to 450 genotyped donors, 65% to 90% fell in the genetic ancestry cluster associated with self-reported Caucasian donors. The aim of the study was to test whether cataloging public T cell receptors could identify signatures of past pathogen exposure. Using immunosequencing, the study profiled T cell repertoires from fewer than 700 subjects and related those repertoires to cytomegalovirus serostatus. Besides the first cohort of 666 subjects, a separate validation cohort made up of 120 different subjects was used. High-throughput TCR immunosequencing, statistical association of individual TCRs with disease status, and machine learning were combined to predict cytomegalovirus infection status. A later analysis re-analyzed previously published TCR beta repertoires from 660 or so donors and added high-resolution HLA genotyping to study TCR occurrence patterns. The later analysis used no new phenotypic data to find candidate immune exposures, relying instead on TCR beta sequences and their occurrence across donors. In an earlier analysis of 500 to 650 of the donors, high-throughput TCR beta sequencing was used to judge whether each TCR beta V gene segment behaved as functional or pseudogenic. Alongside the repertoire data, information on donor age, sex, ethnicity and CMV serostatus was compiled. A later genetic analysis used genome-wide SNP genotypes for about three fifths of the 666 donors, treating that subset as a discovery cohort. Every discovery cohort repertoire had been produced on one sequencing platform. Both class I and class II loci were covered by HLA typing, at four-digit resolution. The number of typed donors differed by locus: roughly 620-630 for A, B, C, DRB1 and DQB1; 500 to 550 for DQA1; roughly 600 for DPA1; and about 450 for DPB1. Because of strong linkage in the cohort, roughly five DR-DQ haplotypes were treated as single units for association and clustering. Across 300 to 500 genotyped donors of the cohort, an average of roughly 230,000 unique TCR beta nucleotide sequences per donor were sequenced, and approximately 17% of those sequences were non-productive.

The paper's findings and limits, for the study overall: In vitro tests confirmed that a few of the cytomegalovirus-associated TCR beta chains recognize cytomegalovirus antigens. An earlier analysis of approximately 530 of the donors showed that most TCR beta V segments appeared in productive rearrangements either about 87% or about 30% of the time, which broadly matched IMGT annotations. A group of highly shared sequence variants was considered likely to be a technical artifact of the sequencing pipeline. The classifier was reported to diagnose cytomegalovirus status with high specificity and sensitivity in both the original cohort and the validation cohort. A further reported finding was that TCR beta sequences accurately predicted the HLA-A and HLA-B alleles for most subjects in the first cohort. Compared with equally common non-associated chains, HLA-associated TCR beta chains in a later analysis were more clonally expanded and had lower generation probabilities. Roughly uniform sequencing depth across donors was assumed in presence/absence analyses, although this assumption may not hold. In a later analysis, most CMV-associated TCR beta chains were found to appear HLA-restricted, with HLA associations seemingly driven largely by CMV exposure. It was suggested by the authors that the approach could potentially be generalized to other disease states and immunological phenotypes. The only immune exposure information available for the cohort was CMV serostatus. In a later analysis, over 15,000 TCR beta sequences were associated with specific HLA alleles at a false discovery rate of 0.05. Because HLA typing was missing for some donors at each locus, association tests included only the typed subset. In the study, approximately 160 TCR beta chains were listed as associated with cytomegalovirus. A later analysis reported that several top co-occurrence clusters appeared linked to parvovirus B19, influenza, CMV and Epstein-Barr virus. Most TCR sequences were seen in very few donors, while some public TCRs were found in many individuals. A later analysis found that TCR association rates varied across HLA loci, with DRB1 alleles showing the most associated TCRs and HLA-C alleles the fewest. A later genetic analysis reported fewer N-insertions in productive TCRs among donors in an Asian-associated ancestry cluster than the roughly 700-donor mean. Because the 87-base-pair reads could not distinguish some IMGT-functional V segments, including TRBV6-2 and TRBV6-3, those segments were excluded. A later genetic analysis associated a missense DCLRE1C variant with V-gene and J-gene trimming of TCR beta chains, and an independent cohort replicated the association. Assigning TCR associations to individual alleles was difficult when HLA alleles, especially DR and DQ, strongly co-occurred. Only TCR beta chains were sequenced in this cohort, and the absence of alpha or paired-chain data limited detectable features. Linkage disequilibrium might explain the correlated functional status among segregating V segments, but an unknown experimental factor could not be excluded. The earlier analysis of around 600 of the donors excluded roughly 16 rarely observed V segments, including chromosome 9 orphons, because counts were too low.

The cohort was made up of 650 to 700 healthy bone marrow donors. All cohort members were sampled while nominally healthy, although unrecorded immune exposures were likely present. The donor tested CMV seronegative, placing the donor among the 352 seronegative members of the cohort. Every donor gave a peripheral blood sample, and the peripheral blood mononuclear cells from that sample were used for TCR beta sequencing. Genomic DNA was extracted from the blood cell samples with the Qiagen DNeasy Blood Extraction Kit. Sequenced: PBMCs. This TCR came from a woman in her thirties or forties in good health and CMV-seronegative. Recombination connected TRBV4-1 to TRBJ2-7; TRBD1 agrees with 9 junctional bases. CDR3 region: CASSPRQGGHEQYF. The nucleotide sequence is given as TGCGCCAGCAGCCCTAGACAGGGGGGGCACGAGCAGTACTTC.